A single sample gave rise to the 14 T cell receptor beta chains below, sequenced in a study of CXCR3-negative and CXCR3-positive naive CD8 T cells (dated by TCRdb to the late 2010s). This sample was sequenced with a NextSeq 550. The Human TCR Profiling Kit (MiLaboratory) was used to make UMI-labeled 5' RACE TRB cDNA libraries. After the reads were reprocessed by TCRdb, one entry was made per CDR3 protein sequence, with no DNA. The sample table holds some 130,000 distinct CDR3 sequences. Of the sample, 0.49% falls within the top ten clones. Sequences were obtained from naive CXCR3- CD8+ T cells from blood. What the cell subset or site label conveys for this sample: CD45RO-CCR7+CD27+CD95- naive CD8+ T cells lacking CXCR3 (TNR3-). The receptors were gathered from a human donor in good health. Some clones in this sample may be carry-over from other donors' samples.

The J gene is TRBJ1-1, the V gene TRBV4-1. The V gene's germline CDR1 is MGHRA and CDR2 YSYEKL. The CDR3 loop spans 14 amino acids. The CDR3 here is CASSVRTADTEAFF.

V is TRBV20-1 and J is TRBJ2-7. Germline V gene data show CDR1 as DFQATT and CDR2 as SNEGSKA (reference sequence). The CDR3 is made up of 13 amino acids. The chain's CDR3 is CSARDVISYEQYF.

The chain couples TRBV19 to TRBJ2-7; there is no DNA to check the TCRdb D call of TRBD1. The CDR3 covers 14 residues. Germline V gene lookup returns CDR1 LNHDA and CDR2 SQIVND (reference sequence). CDR3 sequence: CASSRAGQTYEQYF.

The chain uses TRBV6-2 or TRBV6-3 and TRBJ2-3; TCRdb names TRBD2, which stays unverified in the absence of DNA. Germline-derived CDR1 and CDR2 are MNHEY and SVGEGT. CDR3 size: 18 residues. The CDR3 protein is CASSYRRGGQPSTDTQYF.

The rearrangement uses TRBV28 and TRBJ2-7; TCRdb proposes TRBD2, but this gene call is untestable without DNA. The CDR3 covers 14 residues. Germline values: CDR1 MDHEN, CDR2 SYDVKM. CDR3 loop: CASSLLAGEREQYF. Full variable domain (outside the CDR3, taken from reference TRBV28 and TRBJ2-7): DVKVTQSSRYLVKRTGEKVFLECVQDMDHENMFWYRQDPGLGLRLIYFSYDVKMKEKGDIPEGYSVSREKKERFSLILESASTNQTSMYLCASSLLAGEREQYFGPGTRLTVT.

The chain recombines TRBV7-9 with TRBJ2-1; the TRBD2 assignment by TCRdb is unverifiable without DNA. The CDR3 is made up of 16 amino acids. Germline V gives CDR1 SEHNR, CDR2 FQNEAQ (reference sequence). CDR3 protein: CASSLLLGGDSDEQFF. Full variable domain (remainder filled in from reference TRBV7-9 and TRBJ2-1): DTGVSQNPRHKITKRGQNVTFRCDPISEHNRLYWYRQTLGQGPEFLTYFQNEAQLEKSRLLSDRFSAERPKGSFSTLEIQRTEQGDSAMYLCASSLLLGGDSDEQFFGPGTRLTVL.

This chain links TRBV13 with TRBJ1-1. The CDR3 covers 13 residues. Germline values: CDR1 PRHDT, CDR2 FYEKMQ (reference sequence). CDR3 loop: CASSADLNTEAFF.

V and J are TRBV9 and TRBJ2-7; with no DNA, the TCRdb D assignment of TRBD2 cannot be verified. Germline values: CDR1 SGDLS, CDR2 YYNGEE. The CDR3 sequence is 15 residues long. The CDR3 reads CASSVEVAGGYEQYF.

The chain carries TRBV5-1 and TRBJ2-7. The CDR3 is 13 amino acids. Germline V lookup: CDR1 SGHRS, CDR2 YFSETQ. The CDR3 sequence: CASSLTPDYEQYF.

The V call is TRBV7-9, the J call TRBJ2-7; without DNA, the TCRdb call of TRBD2 cannot be checked. This CDR3 comprises 13 residues. Germline-derived CDR1 and CDR2 are SEHNR and FQNEAQ (reference sequence). CDR3 amino acids: CASSPRQSYEQYF.

The chain carries TRBV7-6 and TRBJ2-3; no DNA is available, so the TRBD2 call from TCRdb remains unchecked. This CDR3 is 16 amino acids long. Germline assignment: CDR1 SGHVS and CDR2 FNYEAQ. CDR3 region: CASSLHALAGTDTQYF.

This chain connects TRBV4-1 to TRBJ2-1; absent DNA, TCRdb's TRBD2 call cannot be checked. Germline-derived CDR1 and CDR2 are MGHRA and YSYEKL. The CDR3 spans 16 residues. This CDR3 reads CASSLPGLGSLNEQFF.

The chain recombines TRBV19 with TRBJ1-1. This CDR3 comprises 12 residues. Germline V CDR1 and CDR2: LNHDA, SQIVND (reference sequence). CDR3 loop: CASSGSNTEAFF.

The genes are TRBV7-3 and TRBJ1-1; checking the TCRdb D call of TRBD1 is not possible without DNA. Germline CDR1 SGHTA, CDR2 FQGTGA. CDR3 size: 15 residues. The CDR3 protein is CASSLMGRPDTEAFF.